This T cell receptor (beta chain) was documented in a study of type 1 and type 2 diabetes patients. PCR was run on genomic DNA. The TCR beta CDR3 region was amplified using 30 forward and 13 reverse primers. MiXCR, applied by TCRdb to the multiplex PCR reads, yields one record per CDR3 protein. The sample carries 250,000 or so distinct CDR3 sequences, approximately 45% recorded once. The CDR3 runs 14 residues. The V gene end was trimmed by 6 bases and the J gene end by 5 bases; junction bases not matched to a gene: 10. Germline CDR1 reads MNHNS; CDR2 reads SASEGT. This clonotype was recorded many times.

Sequenced: peripheral blood mononuclear cells (PBMCs). The chain carries TRBV6-1 and TRBJ2-7; 7 bases map to TRBD1. The receptor was isolated from a man between 18 and 29 years old with type 2 diabetes. The CDR3 sequence is CASRLDREFHEQYF. The CDR3 coding sequence is TGTGCCAGCAGACTCGACAGGGAGTTCCACGAGCAGTACTTC.